One sample yielded the 9 T cell receptor beta chains listed below, sequenced in a study of T cells in Graves' hyperthyroidism and ophthalmopathy. TCR beta CDR3 regions were amplified from RNA transcripts. During a first-round RT-PCR of the TCR CDR3, the HTBI primer set was used. TCRdb re-derived calls from the multiplex PCR reads in MiXCR, one entry per CDR3 protein. Of roughly 350,000 distinct CDR3 sequences listed, approximately 14% are singletons. Material: blood. These receptors came from a woman younger than 45 with Graves' hyperthyroidism.

The rearrangement joins TRBV7-2 to TRBJ1-1; D is unresolved. The CDR3 loop spans 13 amino acids. Trimming pared 5 bases from V and 8 bases from J, leaving 15 bases between. Germline CDR1 is SGHTA and CDR2 is FQGNSA. In DNA, the CDR3 is TGTGCCAGCAGCACCCAAGGCGCGTCAGAAGCTTTCTTT. Amino acid sequence: CASSTQGASEAFF.

This clonotype came up a few times. The chain joins TRBV20-1 to TRBJ1-6; possible D gene TRBD1, 6 bases. Germline assignment: CDR1 DFQATT and CDR2 SNEGSKA (reference sequence). V was clipped by 5 bases and J by 5 bases, with 13 bases between them. This CDR3 is 14 amino acids long. CDR3 DNA: TGCAGTGCTCACCGGGACACGGATAATTCACCCCTCCACTTT. Its protein product is CSAHRDTDNSPLHF.

This clonotype was counted at least ten times. This sequence joins TRBV10-3 and TRBJ2-7; possibly TRBD1 or TRBD2 for D (5 bases each). Trimming stripped 6 bases from V and 5 bases from J, with 17 bases between. CDR1 and CDR2 (germline): ENHRY, SYGVKD. CDR3 length equals 14 residues. Here the CDR3 reads CAIRRGAAGDEQYF. The CDR3 coding sequence is TGTGCCATCAGGAGGGGAGCCGCAGGAGACGAGCAGTACTTC.

This clonotype was counted many times. V usage is TRBV20-1 and J usage is TRBJ2-7, with a weak D call TRBD1 (5 bases). V was pared by 0 bases and J by 6 bases, with 18 bases between. CDR3 length equals 15 residues. Germline CDR1 DFQATT, CDR2 SNEGSKA (reference sequence). The CDR3 DNA follows: TGCAGTGCTAGAGATAATCAAGGGGCCAACCGCGAGCAGTACTTC. This encodes CSARDNQGANREQYF.

This clonotype has only a few counts. The V gene is TRBV6-1, the J gene TRBJ2-7; D possibly corresponds to TRBD1 (6 bases). V lost 6 bases and J lost 5, with 17 bases in between. There are 14 residues in the CDR3. Looked up from germline, CDR1 is MNHNS and CDR2 is SASEGT. This CDR3 reads CASSPRGSLDEQYF. In DNA form, the CDR3 reads TGTGCCAGCAGCCCTAGGGGGAGTTTGGACGAGCAGTACTTC.

The chain combines TRBV5-5 with TRBJ2-1, with no clear D. The germline V and J ends were trimmed by 4 bases and 6 bases, with 14 bases remaining between them. The CDR3 totals 14 residues. The germline V gene has CDR1 SGHKS and CDR2 YYEKEE (reference sequence). In DNA form, the CDR3 reads TGTGCCAGCAGCCCCTACCATGAGCGCAATGAGCAGTTCTTC. Amino acid sequence: CASSPYHERNEQFF. The full variable domain, with the rest looked up from reference TRBV5-5 and TRBJ2-1, is DAGVTQSPTHLIKTRGQQVTLRCSPISGHKSVSWYQQVLGQGPQFIFQYYEKEERGRGNFPDRFSARQFPNYSSELNVNALLLGDSALYLCASSPYHERNEQFFGPGTRLTVL.

This clonotype was recorded many times. CDR3 in DNA: TGTGCCAGCAGTGATCTCCCCGGGACAGGGGTGGGTAGCAATCAGCCCCAGCATTTT. This sequence encodes CASSDLPGTGVGSNQPQHF. V usage is TRBV6-1 and J usage is TRBJ1-5, with TRBD1 matching 10 bases. CDR1 and CDR2 (germline): MNHNS, SASEGT. With V trimmed by 3 bases and J by 0 bases, 11 bases remained unmatched. This CDR3 has 19 amino acids.

This clonotype was seen many times. V usage is TRBV13 and J usage is TRBJ2-1, with D possibly being TRBD1 (5 bases). CDR3 length: 15 amino acids. V was pared by 1 base and J by 3 bases, with 10 bases between. Germline V gives CDR1 PRHDT, CDR2 FYEKMQ (reference sequence). CDR3 amino acids: CASSLEGKGYNEQFF. CDR3 DNA: TGTGCCAGCAGCTTAGAGGGGAAAGGCTACAATGAGCAGTTCTTC.

This clonotype has at least ten counts. The chain links TRBV28 to TRBJ1-2; possible D gene TRBD1, 6 bases. The CDR3 has 15 residues. Germline loops: CDR1 MDHEN, CDR2 SYDVKM. V was shortened by 7 bases and J by 3 bases, with 18 bases between the two germline ends. The CDR3, as DNA: TGTGCCAGCATCGCAGCGGGGGGCGCGGACTATGGCTACACCTTC. Its protein product is CASIAAGGADYGYTF.